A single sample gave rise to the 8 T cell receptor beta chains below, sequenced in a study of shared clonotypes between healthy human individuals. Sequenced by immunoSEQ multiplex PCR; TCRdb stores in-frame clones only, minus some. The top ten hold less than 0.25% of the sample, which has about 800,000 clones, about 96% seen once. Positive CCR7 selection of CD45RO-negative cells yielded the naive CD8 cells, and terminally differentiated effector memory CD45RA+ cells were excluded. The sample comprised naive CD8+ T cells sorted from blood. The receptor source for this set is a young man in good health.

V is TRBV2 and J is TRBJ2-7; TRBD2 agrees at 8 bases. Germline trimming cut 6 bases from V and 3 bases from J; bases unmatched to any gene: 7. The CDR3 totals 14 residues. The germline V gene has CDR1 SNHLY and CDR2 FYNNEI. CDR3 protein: CASRTTSGGYEQYF. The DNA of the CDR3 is TGTGCCAGCAGGACCACTAGCGGAGGCTACGAGCAGTACTTC.

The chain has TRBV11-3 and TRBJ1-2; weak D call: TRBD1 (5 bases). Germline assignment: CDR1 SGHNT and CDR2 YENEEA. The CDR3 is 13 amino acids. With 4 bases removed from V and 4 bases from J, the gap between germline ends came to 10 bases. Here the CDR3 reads CASSSRDGYGYTF. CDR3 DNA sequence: TGTGCCAGCAGCTCCCGGGACGGCTATGGCTACACCTTC.

In DNA, the CDR3 is TGTGCCAGCGGCTCCGGGGGACAGGGGGTTCTGTCCTACGAGCAGTACTTC. It encodes CASGSGGQGVLSYEQYF. This sequence joins TRBV11-2 and TRBJ2-7, with 11 bases fitting TRBD1. CDR1 and CDR2 from the germline V gene are SGHAT and FQNNGV. This CDR3 is built from 17 residues. The V gene end was trimmed by 8 bases and the J gene end by 1 base; junction bases not matched to a gene: 13.

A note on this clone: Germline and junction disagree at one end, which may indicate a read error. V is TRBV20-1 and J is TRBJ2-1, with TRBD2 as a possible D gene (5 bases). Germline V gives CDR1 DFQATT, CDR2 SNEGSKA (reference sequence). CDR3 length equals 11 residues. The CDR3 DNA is TGCAGTGCTAGAGATCTAGGACTTTCGCTCTTC. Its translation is CSARDLGLSLF.

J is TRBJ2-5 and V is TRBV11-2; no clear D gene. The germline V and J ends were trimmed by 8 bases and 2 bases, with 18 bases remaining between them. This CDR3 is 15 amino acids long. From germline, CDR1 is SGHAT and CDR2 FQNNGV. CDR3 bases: TGTGCCAGCTCGGCGGCACAACTAAGGCAAGAGACCCAGTACTTC. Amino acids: CASSAAQLRQETQYF.

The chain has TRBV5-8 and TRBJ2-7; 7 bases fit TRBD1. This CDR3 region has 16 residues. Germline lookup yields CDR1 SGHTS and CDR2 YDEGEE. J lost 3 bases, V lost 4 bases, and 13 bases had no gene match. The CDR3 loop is CASSRLGARGIYEQYF. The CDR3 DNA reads TGTGCCAGCAGCCGACTGGGGGCCAGGGGGATCTACGAGCAGTACTTC.

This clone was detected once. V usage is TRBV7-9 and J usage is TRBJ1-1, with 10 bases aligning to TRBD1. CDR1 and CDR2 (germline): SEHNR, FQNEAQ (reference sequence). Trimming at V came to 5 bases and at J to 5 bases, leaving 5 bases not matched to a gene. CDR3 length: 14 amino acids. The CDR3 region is CASSGRTGGTEAFF. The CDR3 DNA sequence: TGTGCCAGCAGCGGACGGACAGGGGGAACTGAAGCTTTCTTT.

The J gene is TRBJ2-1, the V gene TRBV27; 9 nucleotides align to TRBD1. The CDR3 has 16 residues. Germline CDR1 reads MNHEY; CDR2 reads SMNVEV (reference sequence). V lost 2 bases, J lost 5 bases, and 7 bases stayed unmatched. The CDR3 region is CASSLRQQGADNEQFF. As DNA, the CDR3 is TGTGCCAGCAGTTTAAGGCAACAGGGGGCAGACAATGAGCAGTTCTTC.